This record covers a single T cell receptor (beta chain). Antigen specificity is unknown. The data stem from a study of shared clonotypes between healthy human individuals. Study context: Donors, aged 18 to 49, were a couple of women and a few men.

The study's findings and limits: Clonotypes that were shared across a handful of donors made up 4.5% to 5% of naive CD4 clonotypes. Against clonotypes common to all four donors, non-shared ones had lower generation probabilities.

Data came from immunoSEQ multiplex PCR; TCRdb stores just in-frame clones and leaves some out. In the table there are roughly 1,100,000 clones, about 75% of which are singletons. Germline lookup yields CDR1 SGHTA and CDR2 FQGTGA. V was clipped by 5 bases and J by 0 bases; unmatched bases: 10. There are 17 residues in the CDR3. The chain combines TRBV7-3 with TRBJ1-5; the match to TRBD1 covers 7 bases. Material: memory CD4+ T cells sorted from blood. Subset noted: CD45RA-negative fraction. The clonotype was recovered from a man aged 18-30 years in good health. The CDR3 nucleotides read TGTGCCAGCAGCCCCACGGGACAGCTTTATAGCAATCAGCCCCAGCATTTT. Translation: CASSPTGQLYSNQPQHF.